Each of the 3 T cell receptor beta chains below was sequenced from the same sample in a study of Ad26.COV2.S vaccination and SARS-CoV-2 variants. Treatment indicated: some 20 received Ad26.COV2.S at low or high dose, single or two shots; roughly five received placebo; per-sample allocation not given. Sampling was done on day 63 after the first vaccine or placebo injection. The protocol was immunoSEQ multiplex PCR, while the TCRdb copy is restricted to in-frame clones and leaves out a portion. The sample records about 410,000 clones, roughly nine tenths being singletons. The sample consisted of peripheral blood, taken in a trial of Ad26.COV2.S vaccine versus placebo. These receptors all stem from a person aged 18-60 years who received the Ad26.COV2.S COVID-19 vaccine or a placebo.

Written as DNA, the CDR3 is TGTGCCAGCAGTGATCCGACAGGGGGGTATGAAAAACTGTTTTTT. Protein sequence: CASSDPTGGYEKLFF. The V call is TRBV6-1, the J call TRBJ1-4, with 9 bases matching TRBD1. CDR3 size: 15 residues. Germline values: CDR1 MNHNS, CDR2 SASEGT. Trimming at V came to 3 bases and at J to 6 bases, leaving 5 bases not matched to a gene.

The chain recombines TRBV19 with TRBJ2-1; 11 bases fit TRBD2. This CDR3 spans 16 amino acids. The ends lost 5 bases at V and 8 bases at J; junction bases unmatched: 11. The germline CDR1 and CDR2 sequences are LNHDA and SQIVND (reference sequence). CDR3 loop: CASSFLAGGPVYEQFF. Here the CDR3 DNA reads TGTGCCAGTAGTTTCCTAGCGGGGGGCCCAGTTTATGAGCAGTTCTTC.

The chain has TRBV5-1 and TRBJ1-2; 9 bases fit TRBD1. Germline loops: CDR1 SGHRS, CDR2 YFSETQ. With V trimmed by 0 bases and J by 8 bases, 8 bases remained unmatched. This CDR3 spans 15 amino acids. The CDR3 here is CASSLGWDRAGGYTF. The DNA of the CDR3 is TGCGCCAGCAGCTTGGGCTGGGACAGGGCAGGAGGCTACACCTTC. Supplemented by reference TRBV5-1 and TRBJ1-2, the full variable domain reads KAGVTQTPRYLIKTRGQQVTLSCSPISGHRSVSWYQQTPGQGLQFLFEYFSETQRNKGNFPGRFSGRQFSNSRSEMNVSTLELGDSALYLCASSLGWDRAGGYTFGSGTRLTVV.